This T cell receptor beta chain was identified in a study of Graves' ophthalmopathy and Graves' hyperthyroidism. At the level of the study: Before any treatment, peripheral blood was taken at the initial diagnosis. Study-level points and caveats: Most expanded clonotypes in thyroid above 0.001 frequency also showed up in blood.

The sequenced template was RNA, covering the TCR beta CDR3 region. HTBI primers served in a first-round RT-PCR, which a second-round multiplex PCR followed. TCRdb used MiXCR to reprocess the multiplex PCR reads, holding one entry per CDR3 protein. Among some 370,000 distinct CDR3 sequences listed, 15% to 20% were seen once. Remarks on this clonotype: The antigen remains unidentified.

The CDR3 runs 13 residues. The V gene's germline CDR1 is LGHDT and CDR2 YNNKEL (reference sequence). The V gene lost 4 bases and the J gene lost 6 bases, with 13 bases spanning the gap. The hyperthyroidism patients, aged 18 to 65, had been newly diagnosed, with under 2 months' duration. The diagnosis combined clinical symptoms, thyroxine, TRAb, thyroid ultrasound and orbital computed tomography scans. The sample taken for sequencing was peripheral blood. V and J are TRBV3-1 and TRBJ2-7; D is unresolved. This receptor was identified in an adult woman with stable Graves' hyperthyroidism. The CDR3 here is CASSRFGVGEQYF. The DNA of the CDR3 is TGTGCCAGCAGCCGCTTTGGGGTCGGCGAGCAGTACTTC.